These T cell receptor beta chains were read from a single sample in a study of blood T cells in healthy people across ages. MiXCR, run by TCRdb on the 5' RACE reads, gives a single entry per CDR3 protein. The data hold over a million distinct CDR3 sequences, with approximately 42% observed a single time. The sample was blood. The receptor source for this set is a woman between 18 and 30 years old in good health. CDR3s include the opening cysteine and the closing phenylalanine or tryptophan. Each record gives: D gene, V gene, J gene, clone size, CDR3 DNA, CDR3 protein. D genes are given only for firm matches. Some rows mark clone size as missing; the rest say once, few, many or name a class of expanded clone.

TRBD1	TRBV25-1	TRBJ1-4	-	TGTGCCAGCAGTACCTGGGACAGGGGGAATGAAAAACTGTTTTTT	CASSTWDRGNEKLFF
-	TRBV20-1	TRBJ2-1	-	TGCAGTGCTAGAGATCGCAGTCGCTCCTACAATGAGCAGTTCTTC	CSARDRSRSYNEQFF
-	TRBV12-3/TRBV12-4	TRBJ1-1	-	TGTGCCAGCAGTCCCCAAGGGGGGCGGACTGAAGCTTTCTTT	CASSPQGGRTEAFF
-	TRBV11-2	TRBJ2-6	few	TGTGCCAGCAGCAGGCAGGGATTAATCTCTGGGGCCAACGTCCTGACTTTC	CASSRQGLISGANVLTF
-	TRBV28	TRBJ2-6	-	TGTGCCAGCAGAGTTCCTGGGGCCAACGTCCTGACTTTC	CASRVPGANVLTF
-	TRBV28	TRBJ1-6	-	TGTGCCAGCAGTTTCTTTCATCTGGGCGGGCTGAGCTCCTATAATTCACCCCTCCACTTT	CASSFFHLGGLSSYNSPLHF
-	TRBV20-1	TRBJ2-2	few	TGCAGTGCTAGGCCCGCCACCGGGGAGCTGTTTTTT	CSARPATGELFF
TRBD1	TRBV7-2	TRBJ2-7	-	TGTGCCAGCAGCTTAATGTATACAGGGGGTGGTCTAGCTGGCTACGAGCAGTACTTC	CASSLMYTGGGLAGYEQYF
-	TRBV7-2	TRBJ2-5	-	TGTGCCAGCAGCTTGCCAGGGGGGACCCCTCAAGAGACCCAGTACTTC	CASSLPGGTPQETQYF
-	TRBV20-1	TRBJ2-5	-	TGCAGTGCTAGAGTGGGTGGGCTGGGGCTACAAGAGACCCAGTACTTC	CSARVGGLGLQETQYF
-	TRBV4-1	TRBJ1-2	many	TGCGCCAGCAGCCACCGGTTAGGCAACTATGGCTACACCTTC	CASSHRLGNYGYTF
TRBD2	TRBV27	TRBJ2-7	few	TGTGCCAGCAGCCCCATTACGGGACTAGCGGGAGTCGAGCAGTACTTC	CASSPITGLAGVEQYF
TRBD1	TRBV27	TRBJ1-5	few	TGTGCCAGCAGACCGACAGGGATCAATCAGCCCCAGCATTTT	CASRPTGINQPQHF
TRBD2	TRBV5-1	TRBJ2-5	-	TGCGCCAGCAGCAGGGGACTAGCGGGATCACAAGAGACCCAGTACTTC	CASSRGLAGSQETQYF
-	TRBV24-1	TRBJ1-3	once	TGTGCCACCAGTGGTCGACAGCCACTCTCTGGAAACACCATATATTTT	CATSGRQPLSGNTIYF
-	TRBV24-1	TRBJ2-1	-	TGTGCCACCAGTGACCCCCGGGGTAGGAGCAATGAGCAGTTCTTC	CATSDPRGRSNEQFF
-	TRBV7-8	TRBJ1-5	-	TGTGCCAGCAGCTTAGTGGCAGGGAGAGGACAGCCCCAGCATTTT	CASSLVAGRGQPQHF